The source of this TCR beta chain is a study of cytomegalovirus exposure and HLA in healthy donors. General study results and limits: As was reported, the HLA-A and HLA-B alleles of most subjects were accurately predicted from TCR beta sequences. The study labeled fewer than 200 TCR beta chains cytomegalovirus-associated. Several of the most significant clusters appeared linked to common viral pathogens, based on a later analysis.

As regards this clone: Its antigen is not known.

Primers included in the PCR were 60 Vbeta and 13 Jbeta primers. Measured with immunoSEQ multiplex PCR; TCRdb has only the in-frame clones, and not every one. The table includes roughly 120,000 clones, around 73% detected once. The CDR3 is 12 residues long. Germline loops: CDR1 LNHDA, CDR2 SQIVND (reference sequence). V was shortened by 6 bases and J by 3 bases, with 9 bases between the two germline ends. This clonotype was sampled from a woman in her twenties or thirties in good health and CMV-seropositive. The gene calls are TRBV19 and TRBJ2-7; possibly TRBD1 for D (5 bases). Source material: PBMCs. CDR3 protein: CASRDNYYEQYF. For the CDR3, the DNA is TGTGCCAGTAGGGACAACTACTACGAGCAGTACTTC.